This record looks at one T cell receptor (beta chain) sequence and its context. The antigen is undetermined. The data were obtained in a study of OX40 agonist ivuxolimab in advanced cancers. Between the trimmed V and J ends, which lost 3 bases and 7 bases, there was a span of 13 bases. The CDR3 spans 13 residues. Germline V CDR1 and CDR2: GTSNPN, SVGIG (reference sequence). Assay used: immunoSEQ multiplex PCR; TCRdb lists only in-frame clones, some missing. The data hold 65,000 to 95,000 clones, with about 90% observed a single time. Study-wide results and caveats: Antigens targeted by the expanded peripheral T cells were not determined.

The sequencing here drew on CD4+ or CD8+ T cells sorted from blood, taken in a trial of the OX40 agonist ivuxolimab. The chain links TRBV30 to TRBJ1-5; possibly TRBD1 for D (6 bases). This clonotype was sampled from an adult with an advanced solid tumor such as melanoma, head and neck, liver or kidney cancer. The CDR3 nucleotides read TGTGCCTGGAGCCCTCAGGGGCGGCAGCCCCAGCATTTT. Its protein product is CAWSPQGRQPQHF. Full variable domain (outside the CDR3, taken from reference TRBV30 and TRBJ1-5): SQTIHQWPATLVQPVGSPLSLECTVEGTSNPNLYWYRQAAGRGLQLLFYSVGIGQISSEVPQNLSASRPQDRQFILSSKKLLLSDSGFYLCAWSPQGRQPQHFGDGTRLSIL.